This T cell receptor beta chain comes out of a study of blood T cell repertoires in COVID-19. The protocol was immunoSEQ multiplex PCR, while the TCRdb copy is restricted to in-frame clones and leaves out a portion. The profile shows over 150,000 clones, approximately 90% of them singletons. V was clipped by 2 bases and J by 4 bases; unmatched bases: 12. This CDR3 has 17 residues. Germline V gives CDR1 SGHTA, CDR2 FQGTGA. The J gene is TRBJ1-2, the V gene TRBV7-3, with 8 positions matching TRBD1. This receptor was obtained from a woman aged 25-40 years who had recovered from COVID-19. Sequencing was carried out using PBMCs or T cells enriched from blood (not recorded which). CDR3 sequence: CASSLRAGGLSRYGYTF. The CDR3 DNA reads TGTGCCAGCAGCTTACGCGCAGGGGGCCTTAGCCGCTATGGCTACACCTTC.